The 2 T cell receptor beta chains below all came from one sample that was sequenced in a study of immune heterogeneity within non-small cell lung tumors. Amplifying TCR beta CDR3 involved multiplex PCR carried out with 32 V and 13 J primers. MiXCR, applied by TCRdb to the multiplex PCR reads, yields one record per CDR3 protein. Of tens of thousands of distinct CDR3 sequences in the sample, 27% were seen once. Per sample, approximately 570 ng of bulk tumor genomic DNA was the template used. During surgery, each primary tumor gave multiple biopsies spaced as far apart as possible. Curative surgical treatment was performed in patients who had newly diagnosed, untreated non-small cell lung cancer. The material sequenced was lung tumor tissue. These TCRs come from a middle-aged man with non-small cell lung cancer.

This clonotype appeared a few times. This chain connects TRBV7-3 to TRBJ1-2; tentative D call: TRBD1 (5 bases). Trimming removed 5 bases from V and 7 bases from J, with 11 bases in between. This CDR3 contains 12 residues. Per the germline V gene, CDR1 is SGHTA and CDR2 is FQGTGA. The CDR3 is CASSNTGGGYTF. The CDR3 DNA follows: TGTGCCAGCAGCAACACAGGAGGTGGCTACACCTTC. Full variable domain (missing parts from reference TRBV7-3 and TRBJ1-2): GAGVSQTPSNKVTEKGKYVELRCDPISGHTALYWYRQSLGQGPEFLIYFQGTGAADDSGLPNDRFFAVRPEGSVSTLKIQRTERGDSAVYLCASSNTGGGYTFGSGTRLTVV.

This clonotype was picked up many times. The chain carries TRBV3-2 and TRBJ2-7. TRBV3-2 is a known pseudogene. The CDR3 runs 14 residues. The CDR3: CASSQGFSCHEQYF. The CDR3 DNA is TGTGCCAGCAGCCAAGGATTTTCTTGTCACGAGCAGTACTTC.